The sequence of this T cell receptor beta chain was determined in a study of CXCR3-negative and CXCR3-positive naive CD8 T cells. CDR3 size: 16 residues. CDR1 is DFQATT, CDR2 SNEGSKA, per germline (reference sequence). It was by 5' RACE with UMI labels that the TRB cDNA libraries were prepared. TCRdb derives one entry per CDR3 protein from the 5' RACE reads, leaving out DNA. The table lists some 130,000 distinct CDR3 sequences. Subsets of CD8+ T cells were each sorted in triplicate at some 300,000 cells apiece. The sample consisted of naive CXCR3- CD8+ T cells from blood. Subset: CD45RO-CCR7+CD27+CD95- naive CD8+ T cells lacking CXCR3 (TNR3-). This clonotype was sampled from a human donor in good health. Some clones in this sample may be carry-over from other donors' samples. V gene TRBV20-1 combines with J gene TRBJ2-5; the D call of TRBD1 rests on TCRdb alone, since no DNA is present to check it. The CDR3 spells CSARDFAGGFQETQYF.